These T cell receptor beta chains were read from a single sample in a study of human T cells and chemical hapten exposure. TCRdb reprocessed the RACE reads via MiXCR and lists one record per CDR3 protein. The profile shows some 360,000 distinct CDR3 sequences, 4.5% to 6% of them singletons. The sample in question was whole blood, obtained in connection with sensitization to the hapten diphenylcyclopropenone (DPC). These receptors all stem from a woman aged 45-65 years with alopecia areata. Some clones in this sample may be carry-over from other donors' samples. Each CDR3 is given with its conserved first and last residue. D genes are given only for firm matches. Clone size appears in some rows only: once, few, many, or a class for an expanded clone.

V gene	clone size	J gene	D gene	CDR3 DNA	CDR3 protein
TRBV9	many	TRBJ2-3	TRBD1	TGTGCCAGCAACAGGGACAGGGGTGATACGCAGTATTTT	CASNRDRGDTQYF
TRBV15	few	TRBJ2-1	.	TGTGCCACCAGCAGAGGGGGGTCCGGGGTCCCCTCCTACAATGAGCAGTTCTTC	CATSRGGSGVPSYNEQFF
TRBV12-3/TRBV12-4	few	TRBJ2-7	TRBD2	TGTGCCAGCAGTTTAGCGGGGACTACTGGTCCCGAGCAGTACTTC	CASSLAGTTGPEQYF
TRBV29-1	.	TRBJ2-7	.	TGCAGCGTTGAGACAGGTTTGTACGAGCAGTACTTC	CSVETGLYEQYF
TRBV4-3	many	TRBJ2-1	.	TGCGCCAGCAGCCAAGATGCCAGCCGGGTCGGAGGGGAGCAGTTCTTC	CASSQDASRVGGEQFF
TRBV6-5	many	TRBJ2-4	.	TGTGCCAGCAGTTATCTCCCGGAAAACATTCAGTACTTC	CASSYLPENIQYF
TRBV15	.	TRBJ2-7	TRBD1	TGTGCCACCAGTTGGGACAGGGGCGCCTACGAGCAGTACTTC	CATSWDRGAYEQYF
TRBV7-6	many	TRBJ2-7	TRBD2	TGTGCCAGTCTAACTAGCGGGAAATCCTACGAGCAGTACTTC	CASLTSGKSYEQYF
TRBV14	.	TRBJ1-1	.	TGTGCCAGCAGCCCCCTGGGGACACGATTCGAAGCTTTCTTT	CASSPLGTRFEAFF
TRBV6-6	many	TRBJ2-3	TRBD2	TGTGCCAGCAGTTACCCCCCAGCGGGAGGGGGAGATACGCAGTATTTT	CASSYPPAGGGDTQYF
TRBV6-1	many	TRBJ2-7	TRBD2	TGTGCCAGCAGTGAAGTCGGTAGCGGGAGCGGTGAGCAGTACTTC	CASSEVGSGSGEQYF
TRBV28	.	TRBJ2-5	TRBD2	TGTGCCAGCAGTTTAAGAAGCGGGAGGAAGACCCAGTACTTC	CASSLRSGRKTQYF
TRBV2	.	TRBJ2-1	TRBD1	TGTGCCAGCAGGGGACAGGGTCTCGTCTTC	CASRGQGLVF
TRBV5-1	many	TRBJ1-2	.	TGCGCCAGCAGCTTGTACAGTGGGGCGTATGGCTACACCTTC	CASSLYSGAYGYTF
TRBV18	.	TRBJ2-5	.	TGTGCCAGCTCACCACCACAGTTAGAGACCCAGTACTTC	CASSPPQLETQYF
TRBV12-3/TRBV12-4	few	TRBJ2-5	.	TGTGCCAGCAGTTTTACGCAGGGTGCGGAAAAAGAGACCCAGTACTTC	CASSFTQGAEKETQYF
TRBV9	many	TRBJ2-7	.	TGTGCCAGCAGCGGGGGATCCGGGACGGATGCCTACGAGCAGTACTTC	CASSGGSGTDAYEQYF
TRBV24-1	.	TRBJ2-4	.	TGTGCCACCAGTGATCCCGCCGTAGCCAAAAACATTCAGTACTTC	CATSDPAVAKNIQYF
TRBV4-1	many	TRBJ1-2	.	TGCGCCAGCAGCCAAGATGAGGGGCAGTTATATGGCTACACCTTC	CASSQDEGQLYGYTF
TRBV5-1	.	TRBJ2-1	TRBD1	TGCGCCAGCAGCACGTACAGGGGGGACTACAATGAGCAGTTCTTC	CASSTYRGDYNEQFF
TRBV24-1	many	TRBJ1-5	.	TGTGCCACCAGTGATTTAGGCACAGGGCCTAATAGCAATCAGCCCCAGCATTTT	CATSDLGTGPNSNQPQHF
TRBV18	.	TRBJ2-7	TRBD1	TGTGCCAGCTCACCACTAAAGACAGGGTACGACGAGCAGTACTTC	CASSPLKTGYDEQYF
TRBV9	.	TRBJ1-1	TRBD1	TGTGCCAGCAGCGCCGGGACAGGGGTCACTGAAGCTTTCTTT	CASSAGTGVTEAFF
TRBV12-3/TRBV12-4	.	TRBJ1-5	.	TGTGCCAGGAGTTTATGGCAGGGAGATCAGCCCCAGCATTTT	CARSLWQGDQPQHF
TRBV7-2	few	TRBJ2-7	.	TGTGCCAGCAGCCCGTTTGGATCATTCTACGAGCAGTACTTC	CASSPFGSFYEQYF
TRBV24-1	many	TRBJ2-7	.	TGTGCCACCAGTGATTTGCACGAGCAGTACTTC	CATSDLHEQYF
TRBV13	few	TRBJ1-2	.	TGTGCCAGCAGCTTAAATGCAGGGGTTGTCTATGGCTACACCTTC	CASSLNAGVVYGYTF
TRBV5-5	many	TRBJ1-2	.	TGTGCCAGCAGCTCATTTAGGGGAAGTGGCTACACCTTC	CASSSFRGSGYTF
TRBV20-1	.	TRBJ1-1	.	TGCAGTGCTTCGGATGAGAACACTGAAGCTTTCTTT	CSASDENTEAFF
TRBV15	many	TRBJ1-5	TRBD1	TGTGCCACCAGCAGGTGGGGGACAGGTGATCAGCCCCAGCATTTT	CATSRWGTGDQPQHF
TRBV20-1	.	TRBJ1-5	.	TGCAGTGCTAGAATACCACGGGGCAATCAGCCCCAGCATTTT	CSARIPRGNQPQHF
TRBV9	few	TRBJ2-1	.	TGTGCCAGCAGCTATGACGGGGACCCCTACAATGAGCAGTTCTTC	CASSYDGDPYNEQFF
TRBV9	few	TRBJ2-1	TRBD1	TGTGCCAGCAGCGGACAGGGCCATGAGCAGTTCTTC	CASSGQGHEQFF
TRBV6-2/TRBV6-3	few	TRBJ2-5	.	TGTGCCAGCAGTTACTCAGGCGATCAAGAGACCCAGTACTTC	CASSYSGDQETQYF
TRBV5-8	many	TRBJ1-1	TRBD1	TGTGCCAGCAGCTTAAGACCGGGACAGCTGAACACTGAAGCTTTCTTT	CASSLRPGQLNTEAFF
TRBV12-3/TRBV12-4	many	TRBJ2-3	.	TGTGCCAGCAGCCTTAGGGCAGATACGCAGTATTTT	CASSLRADTQYF
TRBV7-3	few	TRBJ1-4	.	TGTGCCAGCAGCCCCACACCGGGGTCTAATGAAAAACTGTTTTTT	CASSPTPGSNEKLFF
TRBV11-2	.	TRBJ1-6	.	TGTGCCAGCAGCTTCAAAAGCTCCTATAATTCACCCCTCCACTTT	CASSFKSSYNSPLHF
TRBV28	many	TRBJ2-7	.	TGTGCCAGCAGCCCCCTTGAGGGGGCGGGAGTATCCTACGAGCAGTACTTC	CASSPLEGAGVSYEQYF
TRBV9	.	TRBJ1-1	.	TGTGCCAGCAGCGAAGGGGACGGCACTGAAGCTTTCTTT	CASSEGDGTEAFF
TRBV15	many	TRBJ2-7	.	TGTGCCACCAGCAGAGCTTTGAAGGCCTACGAGCAGTACTTC	CATSRALKAYEQYF
TRBV12-3/TRBV12-4	few	TRBJ2-7	TRBD1	TGTGCCAGCAGTCTCCGGGACAGGGCCTCCTACGAGCAGTACTTC	CASSLRDRASYEQYF
TRBV7-2	many	TRBJ1-5	.	TGTGCCAGCAGCCAACTAGACGGAAGCAATCAGCCCCAGCATTTT	CASSQLDGSNQPQHF
TRBV3-1	.	TRBJ2-1	.	TGTGCCAGCAGCCAGGGAGGGGGCAGGTACAATGAGCAGTTCTTC	CASSQGGGRYNEQFF
TRBV12-3/TRBV12-4	.	TRBJ1-4	.	TGTGCCAGCAGTCTCCGATCAGGGCCTGCTAATGAAAAACTGTTTTTT	CASSLRSGPANEKLFF
TRBV6-1	many	TRBJ2-6	.	TGTGCCAGCCTGGACATCTCTGGGGCCAACGTCCTGACTTTC	CASLDISGANVLTF
TRBV6-2/TRBV6-3	.	TRBJ2-6	TRBD1	TGTGCCAGCAGTGCCCGGCAGGGGGAAGCTGGGGCCAACGTCCTGACTTTC	CASSARQGEAGANVLTF
TRBV25-1	many	TRBJ2-7	TRBD2	TGTGCCAGCAGTGAACAGGGACTAGCGGTCTACTACGAGCAGTACTTC	CASSEQGLAVYYEQYF
TRBV3-1	many	TRBJ2-7	.	TGTGCCAGCAGCCCCCCTCTGGCAGCCGAGCAGTACTTC	CASSPPLAAEQYF
TRBV11-2	many	TRBJ2-2	.	TGTGCCAGCACCTACACCGGGGAGCTGTTTTTT	CASTYTGELFF
TRBV6-2/TRBV6-3	few	TRBJ2-1	.	TGTGCCAGCAGTTACTCCTCCTCAGGGGCTAGCGTTTACAATGAGCAGTTCTTC	CASSYSSSGASVYNEQFF
TRBV28	.	TRBJ1-2	.	TGTGCCAGCAGGCGGGACACCGACTATGGCTACACCTTC	CASRRDTDYGYTF